One and the same sample provided the 10 T cell receptor beta chains below, sequenced in a study of blood T cell repertoires in COVID-19. Repertoires were generated with immunoSEQ multiplex PCR, while TCRdb's copy carries only in-frame clones and drops some. This table holds 70,000 to 95,000 clones, 75% to 95% found once. Sequencing used peripheral blood. The receptors derive from a woman aged 45-59 years in a cohort sampled during active COVID-19.

This clone was observed a single time. The chain uses TRBV7-9 and TRBJ2-7; D is perhaps TRBD2 (5 bases). The CDR3 loop spans 13 amino acids. Trimming shortened V by 2 bases and J by 1 base, and 6 bases separated the two germline ends. Germline CDR1 and CDR2: SEHNR and FQNEAQ (reference sequence). CDR3 loop: CASSLRGSYEQYF. The CDR3 region has the DNA TGTGCCAGCAGCTTACGGGGTTCCTACGAGCAGTACTTC.

V usage is TRBV4-1 and J usage is TRBJ2-7; TRBD1 matches at 7 bases. Trimming at V came to 3 bases and at J to 3 bases, leaving 8 bases not matched to a gene. The germline V gene encodes CDR1 MGHRA and CDR2 YSYEKL. The CDR3 is 15 amino acids. The CDR3 coding sequence is TGCGCCAGCAGCCAGATACCAGGGACAGACTACGAGCAGTACTTC. Translating it yields CASSQIPGTDYEQYF.

CDR3 coding DNA: TGTGCCAGCAGCACGGACAGTCCTGGAAACACCATATATTTT. It encodes CASSTDSPGNTIYF. The rearrangement links TRBV11-3 to TRBJ1-3; D is possibly TRBD1 (6 bases). The CDR3 covers 14 residues. The germline V gene has CDR1 SGHNT and CDR2 YENEEA. V was pared by 5 bases and J by 2 bases, with 10 bases between.

V is TRBV10-3 and J is TRBJ2-3, with TRBD1 as a possible D gene (8 bases). The CDR3 is 16 residues long. Germline V gives CDR1 ENHRY, CDR2 SYGVKD. V gave up 8 bases and J gave up 5 bases, with 23 bases separating them. CDR3 nucleotides: TGTGCCATCGCGGGAGTGGGTACAGGGGGACAAGATACGCAGTATTTT. It specifies CAIAGVGTGGQDTQYF.

This clone was seen only once. The DNA of the CDR3 is TGTGCCAGCGGAGTTGGAGGAGCCGGCGATGGCTACACCTTC. Its protein is CASGVGGAGDGYTF. The chain carries TRBV7-9 and TRBJ1-2; no clear D gene. CDR3 length: 14 amino acids. V lost 8 bases, J lost 6 bases, and 19 bases lay in between. Per germline, CDR1 SEHNR and CDR2 FQNEAQ (reference sequence).

This sequence joins TRBV5-1 and TRBJ1-1; weak D call: TRBD1 (6 bases). V was pared by 4 bases and J by 3 bases, with 16 bases between. CDR3 length: 15 amino acids. CDR1 and CDR2 (germline): SGHRS, YFSETQ. For the CDR3, the DNA is TGCGCCAGCAGCCGACAACAGGGTTTGGACACTGAAGCTTTCTTT. Protein sequence: CASSRQQGLDTEAFF.

This chain uses TRBV6-5 with TRBJ1-4; 8 nucleotides line up with TRBD1. V was pared by 9 bases and J by 6 bases, with 9 bases of the junction left unmatched. Germline V gives CDR1 MNHEY, CDR2 SVGAGI. The CDR3 has 14 residues. CDR3 DNA: TGTGCCAGTAGGGGGGGACAGGATTATGAAAAACTGTTTTTT. Its translation: CASRGGQDYEKLFF.

This chain links TRBV14 with TRBJ2-3; 7 bases match TRBD1. J was trimmed by 8 bases and V by 4 bases; bases with no gene match: 0. CDR3 length: 11 amino acids. The germline V gene encodes CDR1 SGHDN and CDR2 FVKESK. The CDR3 protein is CASSRQGTQYF. Written as DNA, the CDR3 is TGTGCCAGCAGCCGACAGGGTACGCAGTATTTT.

On this clone itself: Within the sample, other DNA sequences also encode this same CDR3. The gene calls are TRBV2 and TRBJ1-1; maybe TRBD1 (5 bases). Per the germline V gene, CDR1 is SNHLY and CDR2 is FYNNEI. CDR3 length equals 13 residues. Trimming removed 6 bases from V and 0 bases from J, with 8 bases in between. The CDR3 nucleotides read TGTGCCAGCAGCGGACAACTGAACACTGAAGCTTTCTTT. It specifies CASSGQLNTEAFF.

The chain combines TRBV28 with TRBJ1-2; D not certain. Germline lookup yields CDR1 MDHEN and CDR2 SYDVKM. Trimming shortened V by 3 bases and J by 8 bases, and 7 bases separated the two germline ends. This CDR3 is 11 amino acids long. The chain's CDR3 is CASSFSGGYTF. The CDR3 nucleotides read TGTGCCAGCAGTTTTTCTGGCGGCTACACCTTC.